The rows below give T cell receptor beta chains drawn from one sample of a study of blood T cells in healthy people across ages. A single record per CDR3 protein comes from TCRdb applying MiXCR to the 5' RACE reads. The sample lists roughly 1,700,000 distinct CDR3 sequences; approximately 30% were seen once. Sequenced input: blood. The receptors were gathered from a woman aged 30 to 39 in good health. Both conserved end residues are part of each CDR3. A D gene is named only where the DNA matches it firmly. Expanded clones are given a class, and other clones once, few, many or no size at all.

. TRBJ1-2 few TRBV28 CACVSDMAMGNYGYTF TGTGCCTGCGTCTCGGACATGGCTATGGGAAACTATGGCTACACCTTC
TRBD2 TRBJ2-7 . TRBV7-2 CTSSWTGTSGNEQYF TGTACCAGCAGCTGGACCGGGACTAGCGGAAACGAGCAGTACTTC
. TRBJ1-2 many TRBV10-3 CAISGTGHMYGYTF TGTGCCATCAGTGGTACAGGGCATATGTATGGCTACACCTTC
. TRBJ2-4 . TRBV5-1 CASSLEPGTARNIQYF TGCGCCAGCAGCTTGGAGCCCGGGACGGCAAGGAACATTCAGTACTTC
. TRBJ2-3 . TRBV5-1 CASSSGDITDTQYF TGCGCCAGCAGCTCGGGGGACATCACAGATACGCAGTATTTT
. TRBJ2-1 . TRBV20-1 CSAILFYNEQFF TGCAGTGCTATCTTATTCTACAATGAGCAGTTCTTC
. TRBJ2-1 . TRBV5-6 CASGIPPGTYNNEQFF TGTGCCAGCGGCATTCCCCCCGGGACTTACAACAATGAGCAGTTCTTC
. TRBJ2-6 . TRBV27 CASSRGSPAGQLFSGANVLTF TGTGCCAGCAGCCGCGGATCACCTGCGGGACAACTATTCTCTGGGGCCAACGTCCTGACTTTC
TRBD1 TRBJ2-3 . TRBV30 CAWSEGQGATDTQYF TGTGCCTGGAGTGAGGGACAGGGGGCTACAGATACGCAGTATTTT
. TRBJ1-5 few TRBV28 CASSLALPQHF TGTGCCAGCAGTTTGGCTCTGCCCCAGCATTTT
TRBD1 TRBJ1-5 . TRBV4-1 CASSQWTGDQPQHF TGCGCCAGCAGCCAATGGACAGGGGACCAGCCCCAGCATTTT
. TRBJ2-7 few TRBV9 CASSPLSSVSYEQYF TGTGCCAGCAGCCCCCTTAGCAGCGTCTCCTACGAGCAGTACTTC
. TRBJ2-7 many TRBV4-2 CASSQDRSAYEQYF TGTGCCAGCAGCCAAGATCGATCGGCCTACGAGCAGTACTTC
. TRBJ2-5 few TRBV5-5 CASSPTFTGSGETQYF TGTGCCAGCAGCCCTACCTTCACGGGGTCGGGGGAGACCCAGTACTTC
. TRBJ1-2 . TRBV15 CATSSEQSGRFSYTF TGTGCCACCAGCTCCGAACAATCAGGGCGCTTTAGCTACACCTTC
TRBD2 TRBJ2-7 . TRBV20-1 CSARPSGLANEGEQYF TGCAGTGCTAGACCCTCGGGACTAGCGAATGAAGGCGAGCAGTACTTC
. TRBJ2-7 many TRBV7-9 CASTPGPHYEQYF TGTGCCAGCACCCCGGGACCGCACTACGAGCAGTACTTC
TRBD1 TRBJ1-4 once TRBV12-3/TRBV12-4 CASSQAKGAREKLFF TGTGCCAGCAGTCAAGCCAAGGGGGCACGAGAAAAACTGTTTTTT
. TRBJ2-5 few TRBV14 CASSQSQGVGETQYF TGTGCCAGCAGCCAATCTCAGGGTGTAGGCGAGACCCAGTACTTC
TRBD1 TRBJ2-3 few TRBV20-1 CSANDRDRGVGDTQYF TGCAGTGCAAATGACCGGGACAGGGGCGTTGGAGATACGCAGTATTTT
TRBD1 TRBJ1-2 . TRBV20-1 CSARARTGSLNYGYTF TGCAGTGCTAGGGCCCGGACAGGCAGCCTTAACTATGGCTACACCTTC
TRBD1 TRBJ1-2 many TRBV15 CATGRDSFINYGYTF TGTGCCACCGGACGGGACAGCTTCATTAACTATGGCTACACCTTC
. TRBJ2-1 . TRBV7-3 CASSLNSYEQFF TGTGCCAGCAGCTTAAATAGCTATGAGCAGTTCTTC
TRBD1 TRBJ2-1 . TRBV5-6 CASSGAIRDRGGNEQFF TGTGCCAGCAGCGGTGCGATCCGGGACAGGGGAGGCAATGAGCAGTTCTTC
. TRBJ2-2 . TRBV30 CAWSPSGELFF TGTGCCTGGAGTCCTAGCGGGGAGCTGTTTTTT
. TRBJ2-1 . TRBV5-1 CASSHSGAYNEQFF TGCGCCAGCAGCCATTCAGGGGCCTACAATGAGCAGTTCTTC
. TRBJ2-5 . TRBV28 CASSSNPGVGQETQYF TGTGCCAGCAGCTCTAACCCTGGGGTGGGCCAAGAGACCCAGTACTTC
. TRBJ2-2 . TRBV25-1 CASSRTGNTGELFF TGTGCCAGCAGTAGGACTGGGAACACCGGGGAGCTGTTTTTT
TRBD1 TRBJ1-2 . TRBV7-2 CASSSTGLRGYGYTF TGTGCCAGCAGCTCGACAGGGCTACGGGGCTATGGCTACACCTTC
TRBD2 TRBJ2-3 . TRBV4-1 CASSQERGLASADAQYF TGCGCCAGCAGCCAAGAACGGGGACTAGCGTCGGCAGATGCGCAGTATTTT
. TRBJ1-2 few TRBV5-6 CASSQATAEYGYTF TGTGCCAGCAGCCAAGCGACAGCAGAATATGGCTACACCTTC
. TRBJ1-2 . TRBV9 CASSTPAGSYTF TGTGCCAGCAGCACCCCCGCAGGCAGCTACACCTTC
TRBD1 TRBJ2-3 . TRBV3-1 CASSPRTGGPDTQYF TGTGCCAGCAGCCCCCGGACAGGGGGTCCAGATACGCAGTATTTT
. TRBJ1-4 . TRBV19 CASTLTWRGTNEKLFF TGTGCCAGTACCTTGACATGGAGAGGAACTAATGAAAAACTGTTTTTT
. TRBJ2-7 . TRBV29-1 CSVEEEPPGEQYF TGCAGCGTTGAAGAAGAACCGCCGGGCGAGCAGTACTTC
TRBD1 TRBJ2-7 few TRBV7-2 CASSLGDRVGAEQYF TGTGCCAGCAGCTTAGGGGACAGGGTCGGCGCCGAGCAGTACTTC
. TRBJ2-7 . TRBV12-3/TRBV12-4 CASSSEQGHSYEQYF TGTGCCAGCAGCTCCGAGCAGGGGCACTCCTACGAGCAGTACTTC
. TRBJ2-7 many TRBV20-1 CSASEGRSPTYEQYF TGCAGTGCTTCTGAGGGACGGAGCCCTACCTACGAGCAGTACTTC
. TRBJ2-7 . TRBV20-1 CSAGHPESSYEQYF TGCAGTGCTGGGCACCCAGAGAGCTCCTACGAGCAGTACTTC
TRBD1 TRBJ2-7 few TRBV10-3 CGIRPGQGFHEQYF TGTGGCATCAGGCCGGGACAGGGGTTCCACGAGCAGTACTTC
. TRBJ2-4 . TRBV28 CASSLGSAVNNEQYF TGTGCCAGCAGTTTAGGTTCAGCCGTAAACAATGAGCAGTACTTC
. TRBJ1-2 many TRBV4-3 CASSQERRTGLRYGYTF TGCGCCAGCAGCCAAGAAAGGCGGACCGGGCTGAGGTATGGCTACACCTTC
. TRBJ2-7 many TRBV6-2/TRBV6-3 CATPRDEQYF TGTGCCACCCCCAGGGACGAGCAGTACTTC
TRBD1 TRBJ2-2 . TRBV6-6 CASSYAGGTGELFF TGTGCCAGCAGTTATGCAGGGGGCACCGGGGAGCTGTTTTTT
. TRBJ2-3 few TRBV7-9 CASSSRTTDTQYF TGTGCCAGCAGCAGCCGGACGACAGATACGCAGTATTTT
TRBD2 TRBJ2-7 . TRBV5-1 CVSSSSGTSGYEQYF TGCGTCAGCAGCTCGTCCGGGACTAGCGGCTACGAGCAGTACTTC
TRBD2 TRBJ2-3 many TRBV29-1 CSSRGTNTDTQYF TGCAGCTCCAGAGGGACTAACACAGATACGCAGTATTTT
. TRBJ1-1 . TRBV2 CASSVLRAGPQNTEAFF TGTGCCAGCAGTGTTTTAAGGGCGGGGCCACAAAACACTGAAGCTTTCTTT
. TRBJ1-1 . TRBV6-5 CASSYSMLSEAFF TGTGCCAGCAGTTACTCGATGTTGAGTGAAGCTTTCTTT
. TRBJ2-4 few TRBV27 CASSSAVLAKNIQYF TGTGCCAGCAGTTCGGCAGTTCTAGCCAAAAACATTCAGTACTTC
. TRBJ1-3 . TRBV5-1 CASSLGNSGNTIYF TGCGCCAGCAGCTTGGGGAACTCTGGAAACACCATATATTTT
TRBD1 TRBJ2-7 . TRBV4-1 CASSQGQGAGEQYF TGCGCCAGCAGCCAAGGACAGGGGGCAGGGGAGCAGTACTTC
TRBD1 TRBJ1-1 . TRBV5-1 CASSLQTGVNTEAFF TGCGCCAGCAGCCTACAGACAGGGGTGAACACTGAAGCTTTCTTT
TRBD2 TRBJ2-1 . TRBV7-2 CASSTRLAGLYNEQFF TGTGCCAGCAGCACCCGACTAGCGGGATTGTACAATGAGCAGTTCTTC
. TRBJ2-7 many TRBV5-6 CASSRSHRDLEQYF TGTGCCAGCAGCCGCAGCCACAGGGACCTCGAGCAGTACTTC
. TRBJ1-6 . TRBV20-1 CSARASPQYSPLHF TGCAGTGCGAGGGCCTCACCCCAATATTCACCCCTCCACTTT
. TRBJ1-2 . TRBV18 CASSPEIAQGNGYTF TGTGCCAGCTCACCAGAGATCGCACAGGGTAATGGCTACACCTTC
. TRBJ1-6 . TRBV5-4 CASSAMTVSNSPLHF TGTGCCAGCAGCGCGATGACAGTATCCAATTCACCCCTCCACTTT
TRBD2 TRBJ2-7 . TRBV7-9 CASSEVTSSDYEQYF TGTGCCAGCAGCGAAGTGACTAGCTCGGACTACGAGCAGTACTTC
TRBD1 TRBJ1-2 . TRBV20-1 CSARVTGGLWGYTF TGCAGTGCTAGGGTGACAGGGGGCCTCTGGGGCTACACCTTC